This T cell receptor (beta chain) was identified in a study of T cells in Graves' hyperthyroidism and ophthalmopathy. Study-level findings and limits: Blood samples included most of the expanded thyroid clonotypes exceeding 0.001. Median prediction lead before ophthalmopathy onset was 5.5 to 7 months with the model.

This clonotype occurred many times. Its antigen remains unknown. The source material, RNA transcripts, was used to amplify TCR beta CDR3 regions. In the first-round RT-PCR of the TCR CDR3, the HTBI primer set was used. Each CDR3 protein gets one entry after TCRdb re-called the multiplex PCR reads with MiXCR. The sample carries around 250,000 distinct CDR3 sequences, just over 14% recorded once. Subjects aged 18 to 65 presented with newly diagnosed hyperthyroidism of less than 2 months' duration. Trimming left V 6 bases short and J 4 bases short, with 13 bases between. From germline, CDR1 is MNHEY and CDR2 SMNVEV (reference sequence). This CDR3 has 14 amino acids.

Material: blood. This chain links TRBV27 with TRBJ2-1; the D gene is possibly TRBD1 (5 bases). The clonotype was recovered from a woman aged 40-49 years with Graves' hyperthyroidism that later progressed to Graves' ophthalmopathy. This CDR3 is CASRFQGDYNEQFF. The CDR3 region has the DNA TGTGCCAGCAGGTTTCAGGGTGATTACAATGAGCAGTTCTTC.